This entry describes one TCR beta chain. Antigen: not known. The germline CDR1 and CDR2 sequences are LNHDA and SQIVND (reference sequence). Trimming cost V 3 bases and J 7 bases; bases outside gene matches: 6. This CDR3 is built from 15 residues. This entry comes from a study of long-term antiretroviral therapy in people with HIV. Regarding the study as a whole: Narrower CDR3 length ranges marked HIV repertoires relative to controls. Whichever time point was examined, clones expanded before ART dominated the repertoire. Specimens of blood were obtained during 2004 to 2017, possibly under older ART regimens.

immunoSEQ v3.0 was run at survey level. Profiling relied on immunoSEQ multiplex PCR, and the TCRdb table lists in-frame clones only, not all of them. The sample lists fewer than 35,000 clones, under 90% occurring once. The chain carries TRBV19 and TRBJ2-1; 10 positions match TRBD1. The receptor was isolated from a man in his late teens or twenties with HIV. The source was unsorted PBMCs, collected 0.4 years before starting antiretroviral therapy. The CDR3 sequence is CASSMRQGAGNEQFF. Here the CDR3 DNA reads TGTGCCAGTAGTATGAGACAGGGGGCTGGGAATGAGCAGTTCTTC.